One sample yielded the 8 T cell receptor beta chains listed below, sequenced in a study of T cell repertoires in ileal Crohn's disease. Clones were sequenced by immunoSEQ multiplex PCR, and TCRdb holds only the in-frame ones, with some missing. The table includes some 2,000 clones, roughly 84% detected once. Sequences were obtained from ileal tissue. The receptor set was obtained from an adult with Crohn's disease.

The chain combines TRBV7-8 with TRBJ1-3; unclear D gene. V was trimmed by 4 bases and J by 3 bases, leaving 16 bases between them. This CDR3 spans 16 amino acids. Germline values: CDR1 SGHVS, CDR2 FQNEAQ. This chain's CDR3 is CASSSGLSEVGNTIYF. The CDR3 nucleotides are TGTGCCAGCAGCTCCGGACTTAGCGAGGTTGGAAACACCATATATTTT.

The CDR3 DNA reads TGTGCCAGCGGGGGCTCTACTAGCACAGATACGCAGTATTTT. Amino acid sequence: CASGGSTSTDTQYF. V gene TRBV7-2 combines with J gene TRBJ2-3, with D possibly TRBD1 on 6 matching bases. The germline CDR1 and CDR2 sequences are SGHTA and FQGNSA. This CDR3 is 14 amino acids long. V was shortened by 8 bases and J by 0 bases, with 12 bases between the two germline ends. The variable domain in full, completed from reference TRBV7-2 and TRBJ2-3, reads GAGVSQSPSNKVTEKGKDVELRCDPISGHTALYWYRQSLGQGLEFLIYFQGNSAPDKSGLPSDRFSAERTGGSVSTLTIQRTQQEDSAVYLCASGGSTSTDTQYFGPGTRLTVL.

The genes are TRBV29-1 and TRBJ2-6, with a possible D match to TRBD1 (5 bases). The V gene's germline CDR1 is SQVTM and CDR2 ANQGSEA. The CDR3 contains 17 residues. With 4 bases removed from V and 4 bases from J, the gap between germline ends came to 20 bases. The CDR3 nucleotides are TGCAGCGTTGTCGTTTTTGGGGCCCCTGGAGGGGCCAACGTCCTGACTTTC. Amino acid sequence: CSVVVFGAPGGANVLTF.

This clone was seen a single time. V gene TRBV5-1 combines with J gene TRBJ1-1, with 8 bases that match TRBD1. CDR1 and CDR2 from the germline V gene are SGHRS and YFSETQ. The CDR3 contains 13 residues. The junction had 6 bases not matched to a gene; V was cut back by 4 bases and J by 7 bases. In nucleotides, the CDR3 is TGCGCCAGCAGCCCTGGGACAGGCCGTGAAGCTTTCTTT. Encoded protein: CASSPGTGREAFF.

In nucleotides, the CDR3 is TGTGCCAGCAGCTTGACAGGGAGGAACTACGAGCAGTACTTC. Encoded protein: CASSLTGRNYEQYF. J is TRBJ2-7 and V is TRBV7-2; D might be TRBD1 (7 bases). V gave up 3 bases and J gave up 3 bases, with 12 bases separating them. Germline V lookup: CDR1 SGHTA, CDR2 FQGNSA. The CDR3 length is 14 residues.

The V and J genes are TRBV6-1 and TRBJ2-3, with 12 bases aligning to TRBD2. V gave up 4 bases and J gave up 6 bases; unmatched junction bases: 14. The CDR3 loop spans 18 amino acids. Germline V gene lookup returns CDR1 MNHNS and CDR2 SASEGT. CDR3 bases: TGTGCCAGCAGTGGCCTAGCGGGGGGGTCACGCATGCTGGATACGCAGTATTTT. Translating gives CASSGLAGGSRMLDTQYF.

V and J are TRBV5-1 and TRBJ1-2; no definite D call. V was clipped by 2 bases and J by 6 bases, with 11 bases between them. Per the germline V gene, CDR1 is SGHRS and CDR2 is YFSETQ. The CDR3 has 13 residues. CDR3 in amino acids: CASSFSARDGYTF. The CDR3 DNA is TGCGCCAGCAGCTTTTCAGCCCGGGATGGCTACACCTTC.

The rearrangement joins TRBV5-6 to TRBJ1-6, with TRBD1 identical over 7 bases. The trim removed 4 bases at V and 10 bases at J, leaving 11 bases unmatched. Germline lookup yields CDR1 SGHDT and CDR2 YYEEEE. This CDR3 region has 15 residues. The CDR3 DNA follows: TGTGCCAGCAGCCCAGGGGGTTTGTTGAGGTCACCCCTCCACTTT. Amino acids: CASSPGGLLRSPLHF.